Following are 14 T cell receptor beta chains from one sample sequenced in a study. TCRdb re-called the 5' RACE reads with MiXCR, one entry per CDR3 protein. The sample has 40,000 to 65,000 distinct CDR3 sequences; more than 20% are singletons. Sequenced material: tumor-infiltrating naive CD4+ T cells sorted from the breast tumor. Subset indicated: naive CD4+ T cells, CD4+CD45RA+CD25-. The receptor set was obtained from a female donor with breast cancer.

The chain recombines TRBV23-1 with TRBJ2-5; no clear D gene. TRBV23-1 is placed among ORFs of uncertain function. The CDR3 consists of 10 residues. The V end lost 7 bases, the J end lost 5 bases, and 5 bases lay between the germline ends. DNA of the CDR3: TGCGCCAGCAATTTGGAGACCCAGTACTTC. As protein: CASNLETQYF.

This clonotype appeared a few times. The rearrangement uses TRBV12-3 or TRBV12-4 and TRBJ2-2, with 12 bases aligning to TRBD2. The V gene end was trimmed by 8 bases and the J gene end by 4 bases; junction bases not matched to a gene: 11. The CDR3 runs to 17 residues. The CDR3 DNA reads TGTGCCAGCGGACAGGGCGGACTAGCGGGACGCACCGGGGAGCTGTTTTTT. Protein product: CASGQGGLAGRTGELFF.

This clonotype was counted at least ten times. CDR3 bases: TGTGCCAGCAGCTTAGGGGCAGGAGTTGAAGCTTTCTTT. As protein: CASSLGAGVEAFF. The rearrangement uses TRBV7-2 and TRBJ1-1; no clear D. There are 13 residues in the CDR3. V was shortened by 1 base and J by 7 bases, with 10 bases between the two germline ends. CDR1 is SGHTA and CDR2 is FQGNSA in the germline V gene.

This rearrangement joins TRBV2 to TRBJ1-6, with D uncertain. The length of the CDR3 is 14 residues. Germline CDR1 reads SNHLY; CDR2 reads FYNNEI. V was shortened by 6 bases and J by 7 bases, with 13 bases between the two germline ends. CDR3 in amino acids: CASRARILNSPLHF. CDR3 bases: TGTGCCAGCAGGGCCAGGATTTTGAATTCACCCCTCCACTTT.

This clonotype was observed a few times. The chain joins TRBV20-1 to TRBJ1-5, with D possibly being TRBD1 (5 bases). V shed 4 bases and J shed 6 bases, with 16 bases lying between them. CDR1 and CDR2 from the germline V gene are DFQATT and SNEGSKA (reference sequence). The CDR3 covers 14 residues. CDR3 residues: CSAIGGGVGQPQHF. In DNA form, the CDR3 reads TGCAGTGCTATAGGAGGAGGGGTGGGTCAGCCCCAGCATTTT.

This chain links TRBV5-4 with TRBJ2-5; TRBD1 agrees at 7 bases. After removal of 4 bases from V and 5 bases from J, the junction contained 8 bases not matched to a gene. Germline values: CDR1 SGHNT, CDR2 YYREEE (reference sequence). The CDR3 loop spans 14 amino acids. The CDR3 is CASSERQGWETQYF. For the CDR3, the DNA is TGTGCCAGCAGCGAACGACAGGGCTGGGAGACCCAGTACTTC.

This clonotype has more than one count but fewer than ten. V gene TRBV20-1 combines with J gene TRBJ2-1; the match to TRBD2 covers 10 bases. The junction had 9 bases not matched to a gene; V was cut back by 1 base and J by 0 bases. The CDR3 has 18 residues. CDR1 is DFQATT, CDR2 SNEGSKA, per germline (reference sequence). CDR3 in DNA: TGCAGTGCTAGAGGCCCCGGGACTAGCGTGAGCTCCTACAATGAGCAGTTCTTC. Translation: CSARGPGTSVSSYNEQFF.

This clonotype has just a few counts. An end of the junction differs from the germline gene, which may be a read error. The chain couples TRBV7-6 to TRBJ2-5; D gene ambiguous. Per the germline V gene, CDR1 is SGHVS and CDR2 is FNYEAQ. The CDR3 runs 13 residues. Here the CDR3 reads CASSRDEPLFSDF. The CDR3 bases are TGTGCCAGCAGCCGCGATGAACCCTTGTTTTCGGACTTC.

DNA for the CDR3: TGCGCCAGCAGCTTGCGCGATTCCACAGAGACCCAGTACTTC. Translation gives CASSLRDSTETQYF. The genes are TRBV5-1 and TRBJ2-5; no clear D gene. V was cut by 1 base and J by 4 bases, with 11 bases left in between. CDR3 length: 14 amino acids. Germline lookup yields CDR1 SGHRS and CDR2 YFSETQ. Filled out from reference TRBV5-1 and TRBJ2-5, the complete variable domain reads KAGVTQTPRYLIKTRGQQVTLSCSPISGHRSVSWYQQTPGQGLQFLFEYFSETQRNKGNFPGRFSGRQFSNSRSEMNVSTLELGDSALYLCASSLRDSTETQYFGPGTRLLVL.

As for this clonotype: One end of the junction does not line up with germline, which may come from a read error. This rearrangement joins TRBV30 to TRBJ1-1; no clear D. The germline V gene encodes CDR1 GTSNPN and CDR2 SVGIG (reference sequence). CDR3 size: 14 residues. This CDR3 reads CAWSVRGGNTEAFF. The DNA for the CDR3 is TGTGCCTGGAGTGTACGGGGAGGGAACACCGAAGCTTTCTTT.

This clonotype has only a few counts. The V gene is TRBV4-2, the J gene TRBJ2-3; D is perhaps TRBD2 (6 bases). The CDR3 sequence is 16 residues long. Trimming took 4 bases from V and 3 from J, leaving 17 bases between them. In germline, CDR1 is LGHNA, CDR2 YNFKEQ. CDR3 in DNA: TGTGCCAGCAGCCGCTCACGACTAGTGGGGACAGATACGCAGTATTTT. Translated, it gives CASSRSRLVGTDTQYF.

Remarks on this clonotype: Mismatch with germline at one junction end may stem from a read error. The chain couples TRBV5-5 to TRBJ1-5, with no clear D. Per the germline V gene, CDR1 is SGHKS and CDR2 is YYEKEE (reference sequence). The CDR3 runs 14 residues. The CDR3 sequence: CASSLGGSNQPQRF. Written as DNA, the CDR3 is TGTGCCAGCAGCTTGGGGGGAAGCAATCAGCCCCAGCGTTTT.

This chain uses TRBV28 with TRBJ2-7; a weak D match, TRBD2 (6 bases). Trimming cost V 6 bases and J 0 bases, with 15 bases left between them. In germline, CDR1 is MDHEN, CDR2 SYDVKM. CDR3 length: 15 residues. CDR3 bases: TGTGCCAGCAGCTTCGGGGACTTCCTCTCCTACGAGCAGTACTTC. Translated: CASSFGDFLSYEQYF.

Note on this clonotype: This clone may be a read error of a much larger clone one base away. This rearrangement joins TRBV5-6 to TRBJ1-2, with D unresolved. Germline V gene data show CDR1 as SGHDT and CDR2 as YYEEEE. The CDR3 has 15 residues. V lost 5 bases to trimming and J lost 7 bases, with 21 bases between them. As DNA, the CDR3 is TGTGCCAGCAGTCAGTGGCAATCCATGTCCCCTGGCTACACCTTC. Its translation: CASSQWQSMSPGYTF.